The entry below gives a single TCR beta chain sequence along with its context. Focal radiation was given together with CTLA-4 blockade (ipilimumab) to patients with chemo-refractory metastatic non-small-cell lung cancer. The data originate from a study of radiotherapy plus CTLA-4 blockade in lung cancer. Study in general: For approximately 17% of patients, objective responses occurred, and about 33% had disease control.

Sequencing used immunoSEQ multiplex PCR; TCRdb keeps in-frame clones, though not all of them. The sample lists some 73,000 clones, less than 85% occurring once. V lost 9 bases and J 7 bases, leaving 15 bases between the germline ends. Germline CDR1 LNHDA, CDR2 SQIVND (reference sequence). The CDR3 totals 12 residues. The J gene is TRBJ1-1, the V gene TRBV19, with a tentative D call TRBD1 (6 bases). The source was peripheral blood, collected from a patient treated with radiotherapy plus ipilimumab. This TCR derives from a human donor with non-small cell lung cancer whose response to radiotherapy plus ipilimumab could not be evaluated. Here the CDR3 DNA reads TGTGCCAGCACAGGGCGGCTGTTTGAAGCTTTCTTT. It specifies CASTGRLFEAFF.